The rows below give T cell receptor beta chains drawn from one sample of a study of T cell repertoires in cytomegalovirus infection. MiXCR, applied by TCRdb to the reads, yields one record per CDR3 protein. The sample consists of approximately 160,000 distinct CDR3 sequences, under 20% of them appearing once. Sequenced input: CD8+ T cells from PBMCs. The receptor source for this set is a human donor in good health (CMV status not recorded). Some clones in this sample may be carry-over from other donors' samples. Each CDR3 is given with its conserved first and last residue. The order of the fields is J gene, clone size, V gene, D gene, CDR3 DNA, CDR3 protein. D genes are given only for firm matches. Size is stated for part of the rows, as once, few or many counts, or as a class when the clone is expanded.

TRBJ1-2 few TRBV7-8 NA TGTGCCAGCAGCCCCAGCGGCATAGGGGATGGCTACACCTTC CASSPSGIGDGYTF
TRBJ2-5 many TRBV7-9 TRBD2 TGTGCCAGCAGCGGCGGAGCGGGGGGATTCGAGACCCAGTACTTC CASSGGAGGFETQYF
TRBJ2-3 NA TRBV7-9 NA TGTGCCAGCAGTCCAGAGCGACTCCCAAAGACGCAGTATTTT CASSPERLPKTQYF
TRBJ2-1 NA TRBV6-2/TRBV6-3 NA TGTGCCAGCAGCCCGTCGCGCAATGAGCAGTTCTTC CASSPSRNEQFF
TRBJ2-7 few TRBV7-9 NA TGTGCCAGCAGCTTAGTACAGGGCCCTTGGGACTACGAGCAGTACTTC CASSLVQGPWDYEQYF
TRBJ2-1 few TRBV10-2 TRBD2 TGCGCCAGCAGTGAGTCCACTAGCGGTCGAGCCTACAATGAGCAGTTCTTC CASSESTSGRAYNEQFF
TRBJ1-6 few TRBV7-9 NA TGTGCCAGCAGCCAAGTCGGGTTTAAGAATTCACCCCTCCACTTT CASSQVGFKNSPLHF
TRBJ2-1 NA TRBV7-2 TRBD2 TGTGCCAGCAGCTCCGGGACTAGCGCTGGCAATGAGCAGTTCTTC CASSSGTSAGNEQFF
TRBJ2-5 few TRBV6-4 TRBD2 TGTGCCAGCAGTGACTCCCGTAGCGGGAGTGTCAATTGGGGAGAGACCCAGTACTTC CASSDSRSGSVNWGETQYF
TRBJ2-7 NA TRBV28 NA TGTGCCAGCAGTTTATGGGGTAGCTCCTACGAGCAGTACTTC CASSLWGSSYEQYF
TRBJ1-5 NA TRBV20-1 NA TGCAGTGCCCCTGGGGGGGAATTTAGCAATCAGCCCCAGCATTTT CSAPGGEFSNQPQHF
TRBJ2-7 NA TRBV19 NA TGTGCCAGTAACCCGGGGCCCGCCTACGAGCAGTACTTC CASNPGPAYEQYF
TRBJ2-1 few TRBV7-9 TRBD2 TGTGCCAGCAGCACCTCCGCTGACAGCGGGGGCCGGTTCTTC CASSTSADSGGRFF
TRBJ2-1 few TRBV7-6 NA TGTGCCAGCAGCACCGTTCAAGGGAAAGTATTCAATGAGCAGTTCTTC CASSTVQGKVFNEQFF
TRBJ1-4 NA TRBV12-3/TRBV12-4 NA TGTGCCAGCAGGATGATGGGGGAGGATGAAAAACTGTTTTTT CASRMMGEDEKLFF
TRBJ2-3 NA TRBV7-2 NA TGTGCCAGCAGCTTAGGAGGTGGCACGCAGTATTTT CASSLGGGTQYF
TRBJ2-7 NA TRBV14 TRBD1 TGTGCCAGCAGCCACGGGACAGGCTACGAGCAGTACTTC CASSHGTGYEQYF
TRBJ2-7 NA TRBV28 TRBD1 TGTGCCAGCAGATTGACAGGGGAGACCTACGAGCAGTACTTC CASRLTGETYEQYF
TRBJ1-1 NA TRBV7-9 NA TGTGCCAGCAGCACCCCGGGGAACAACACTGAAGCTTTCTTT CASSTPGNNTEAFF
TRBJ2-7 few TRBV7-2 NA TGTGCCAGCAGCCAAAGGTTGGGGGGGACACACTACGAGCAGTACTTC CASSQRLGGTHYEQYF
TRBJ2-1 NA TRBV7-3 NA TGTGCCAGCAGCTTAATCTTCCTCGATGAGCAGTTCTTC CASSLIFLDEQFF
TRBJ1-6 few TRBV28 NA TGTGCCAGCAGTTTAAGTAGATCTAGTTCACCCCTCCACTTT CASSLSRSSSPLHF